Each of the 15 T cell receptor beta chains below was sequenced from the same sample in a study of graft-versus-host responses after intestinal transplantation. Some clones are missing from TCRdb's copy, which holds only in-frame ones; the method was immunoSEQ multiplex PCR. The table lists roughly 12,000 clones, approximately 80% of them singletons. Sequenced here: PBMCs, sampled roughly 74 weeks after intestinal transplant. These receptors originate from a human patient who received an intestinal transplant, so some T cells may come from the graft donor.

The CDR3 sequence: CASSDSDGPYEQYF. The CDR3 DNA reads as TGTGCCAGCAGTGACTCGGACGGACCCTACGAGCAGTACTTC. The chain has TRBV6-4 and TRBJ2-7, with D unclear. Germline CDR1 and CDR2: MRHNA and SNTAGT. CDR3 length equals 14 residues. With 0 bases removed from V and 2 bases from J, the gap between germline ends came to 8 bases.

The V and J genes are TRBV5-1 and TRBJ1-1; 9 bases are shared with TRBD1. With V trimmed by 4 bases and J by 1 base, 5 bases remained unmatched. Germline loops: CDR1 SGHRS, CDR2 YFSETQ. This CDR3 comprises 15 residues. CDR3 in DNA: TGCGCCAGCAGCCCACAGGGGGCAGCGAACACTGAAGCTTTCTTT. Amino acid sequence: CASSPQGAANTEAFF.

This clone was found once. This chain connects TRBV19 to TRBJ1-2; weak D call: TRBD1 (5 bases). The CDR3 is made up of 16 amino acids. Germline CDR1 is LNHDA and CDR2 is SQIVND (reference sequence). The V gene lost 4 bases and the J gene lost 4 bases, with 19 bases spanning the gap. The CDR3 region is CASSTGAEAGAYGYTF. DNA of the CDR3: TGTGCCAGTAGTACCGGGGCTGAGGCAGGAGCCTATGGCTACACCTTC.

DNA of the CDR3: TGTGCCAGCAGCGCTACCGGGACAGACCTAGATACGCAGTATTTT. It codes for CASSATGTDLDTQYF. The chain is built from TRBV2 and TRBJ2-3; TRBD1 aligns across 7 bases. The J segment lost 5 bases and the V segment lost 6 bases, leaving 11 bases of the junction unmatched. This CDR3 is built from 15 residues. Germline V gene sequence: CDR1 SNHLY, CDR2 FYNNEI.

This rearrangement joins TRBV6-4 to TRBJ2-2; maybe TRBD2 (5 bases). With 3 bases removed from V and 3 bases from J, the gap between germline ends came to 5 bases. The germline V gene has CDR1 MRHNA and CDR2 SNTAGT. The CDR3 has 13 residues. The CDR3 reads CASSERDTGELFF. The CDR3 DNA is TGTGCCAGCAGTGAGCGGGACACCGGGGAGCTGTTTTTT.

This sequence joins TRBV18 and TRBJ1-1, with TRBD1 matching over 8 bases. Germline assignment: CDR1 KGHSH and CDR2 LQKENI. The CDR3 length is 13 residues. The J segment lost 10 bases and the V segment lost 3 bases, leaving 7 bases of the junction unmatched. The CDR3 region has the DNA TGTGCCAGCTCACCGACAGGGGCTGGAGTAGCTTTCTTT. Translating it yields CASSPTGAGVAFF.

V and J are TRBV6-4 and TRBJ2-2; TRBD1 aligns across 7 bases. There are 14 residues in the CDR3. From germline, CDR1 is MRHNA and CDR2 SNTAGT. Germline trimming cut 3 bases from V and 3 bases from J; bases unmatched to any gene: 1. The CDR3 region is CASSEGQDTGELFF. Here the CDR3 DNA reads TGTGCCAGCAGTGAAGGACAGGACACCGGGGAGCTGTTTTTT.

The rearrangement joins TRBV10-1 to TRBJ2-2, with D hard to call. With 2 bases removed from V and 6 bases from J, the gap between germline ends came to 7 bases. This CDR3 region has 13 residues. The germline V gene has CDR1 WNHNN and CDR2 SYGVQD (reference sequence). CDR3 sequence (DNA): TGCGCCAGCAGTGAGACCGAGGCCGGGGAGCTGTTTTTT. Protein: CASSETEAGELFF.

In the case of this clone: One junction end does not reproduce the germline sequence, and a read error may be involved. J is TRBJ1-2 and V is TRBV7-7; TRBD1 might be the D (6 bases). Germline values: CDR1 SSHAT, CDR2 FNYEAQ (reference sequence). The CDR3 covers 17 residues. The CDR3 loop reads CASRGLDSSLPNYGYTF. The CDR3 region has the DNA TGTGCTAGCAGGGGCCTGGACAGTTCGCTTCCTAACTATGGCTACACCTTC.

The chain uses TRBV25-1 and TRBJ1-6; D remains ambiguous. Germline V gene sequence: CDR1 MGHDK, CDR2 SYGVNS. The germline V and J ends were trimmed by 8 bases and 7 bases, with 15 bases remaining between them. The CDR3 consists of 14 residues. CDR3 amino acids: CASRKGTGNSPLHF. The CDR3 DNA reads as TGTGCCAGCCGCAAAGGAACGGGGAATTCACCCCTCCACTTT.

The V call is TRBV9, the J call TRBJ1-4, with 7 bases aligning to TRBD1. The CDR3 length is 16 residues. V trimming: 4 bases; J trimming: 2 bases; junction bases outside the gene matches: 8. Germline loops: CDR1 SGDLS, CDR2 YYNGEE. CDR3 sequence reads: CASSPRQGNTNEKLFF. In DNA, the CDR3 is TGTGCCAGCAGCCCCCGACAGGGAAACACTAATGAAAAACTGTTTTTT.

This clone was detected a few times. The chain carries TRBV28 and TRBJ2-3; possibly TRBD1 for D (6 bases). The V end lost 3 bases, the J end lost 0 bases, and 13 bases lay between the germline ends. The length of the CDR3 is 16 residues. Germline V lookup: CDR1 MDHEN, CDR2 SYDVKM. This CDR3 reads CASSLSHRVSTDTQYF. CDR3 in DNA: TGTGCCAGCAGTTTGTCGCACAGGGTGAGCACAGATACGCAGTATTTT.

The chain combines TRBV28 with TRBJ2-1; 9 nucleotides match TRBD1. J was trimmed by 5 bases and V by 6 bases; bases with no gene match: 8. The germline gives CDR1 MDHEN, CDR2 SYDVKM. This CDR3 is 15 amino acids long. The CDR3 sequence: CASRFAGTGNNEQFF. In DNA, the CDR3 is TGTGCCAGCAGATTTGCCGGGACAGGGAACAATGAGCAGTTCTTC. Based on the CDR3 plus reference TRBV28 and TRBJ2-1, the full variable domain is DVKVTQSSRYLVKRTGEKVFLECVQDMDHENMFWYRQDPGLGLRLIYFSYDVKMKEKGDIPEGYSVSREKKERFSLILESASTNQTSMYLCASRFAGTGNNEQFFGPGTRLTVL.

The gene calls are TRBV28 and TRBJ2-7; 8 positions match TRBD2. V was pared by 10 bases and J by 4 bases, with 9 bases of the junction left unmatched. This CDR3 has 13 residues. Germline V gene sequence: CDR1 MDHEN, CDR2 SYDVKM. As DNA, the CDR3 is TGTGCCACCTTCACCCAGCGGGGGTACGAGCAGTACTTC. It translates to CATFTQRGYEQYF.

V usage is TRBV19 and J usage is TRBJ2-3; 11 bases match TRBD2. The CDR3 is 16 amino acids. Germline CDR1 and CDR2: LNHDA and SQIVND (reference sequence). J was trimmed by 4 bases and V by 8 bases; bases with no gene match: 11. The CDR3 is CASSVTGTSGADTQYF. CDR3 nucleotides: TGTGCCAGTTCCGTAACCGGGACTAGCGGAGCAGATACGCAGTATTTT.